This TCR beta chain originates from a study of PD-L1 blockade in urothelial cancer. Background on the study: Blood-derived samples held a median around 140,000 T cells.

Spike-ins of synthetic TCR analog templates went into each PCR. Assay used: immunoSEQ multiplex PCR; TCRdb lists only in-frame clones, some missing. Here the sample spans around 30,000 clones, 75% to 90% being singletons. In regard to this clone: A read error may account for a junction end that differs from germline.

The CDR3 has 16 amino acids. Looked up from germline, CDR1 is SSHAT and CDR2 is FNYEAQ (reference sequence). The chain is built from TRBV7-7 and TRBJ2-2; 8 bases map to TRBD1. The sequence derives from a man aged 50-60 years with urothelial cancer. Material: PBMCs, obtained around atezolizumab (anti-PD-L1) treatment. Here the CDR3 reads CASSSRTGPGTGELFF. CDR3 nucleotide sequence: TGTGCTAGCAGCTCCAGGACAGGGCCAGGCACCGGGGAGCTGTTTTTT.